Detailed here is one TCR beta chain. What it binds is unknown. The V end lost 6 bases, the J end lost 4 bases, and 19 bases lay between the germline ends. Germline V gives CDR1 SGHDT, CDR2 YYEEEE. The CDR3 extends over 15 amino acids. This sample is drawn from a study of blood T cells in healthy people across ages. The use of a sample-barcoded 5' primer and a J-beta primer mix characterized a second PCR of roughly 6 to 11 cycles. TCRdb re-called the 5' RACE reads with MiXCR, one entry per CDR3 protein. The sample consists of 1.5 million to 2 million distinct CDR3 sequences, 30% to 35% of them appearing once. Regarding the study as a whole: The study could not conclusively compare naive and antigen-experienced cells, given its unsorted PBMCs.

The genes are TRBV5-6 and TRBJ1-2; D is perhaps TRBD1 (6 bases). Sequenced input: blood. The source is a woman in her 30s in good health. The CDR3 nucleotides are TGTGCCAGCATCATGATGGGGGGCGACATCTATGGCTACACCTTC. This sequence encodes CASIMMGGDIYGYTF. The full variable domain, rest sourced from reference TRBV5-6 and TRBJ1-2, is DAGVTQSPTHLIKTRGQQVTLRCSPKSGHDTVSWYQQALGQGPQFIFQYYEEEERQRGNFPDRFSGHQFPNYSSELNVNALLLGDSALYLCASIMMGGDIYGYTFGSGTRLTVV.